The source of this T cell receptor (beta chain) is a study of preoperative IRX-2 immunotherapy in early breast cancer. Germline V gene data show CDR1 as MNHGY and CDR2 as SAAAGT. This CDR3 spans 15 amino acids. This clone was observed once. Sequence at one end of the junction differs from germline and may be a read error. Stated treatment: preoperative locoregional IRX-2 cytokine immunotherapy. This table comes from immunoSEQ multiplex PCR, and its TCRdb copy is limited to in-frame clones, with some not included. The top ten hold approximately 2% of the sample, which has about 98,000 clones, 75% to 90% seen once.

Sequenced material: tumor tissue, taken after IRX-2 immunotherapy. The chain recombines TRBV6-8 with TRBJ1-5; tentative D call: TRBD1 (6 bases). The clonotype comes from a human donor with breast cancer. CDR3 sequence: CAISGDRRGNQPQHF. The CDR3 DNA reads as TGTGCCATCAGTGGAGACAGGAGGGGCAATCAGCCCCAGCATTTT.